This T cell receptor (beta chain) was retrieved from a study of blood T cells in healthy people across ages. The study, taken as a whole, reports: TCR beta diversity, measured per million T cells, fell in a roughly linear way with age.

The second PCR ran roughly 6 to 11 cycles with a sample-barcoded 5' primer and J-beta primers. Carrying 12 random nucleotides, a template-switch adaptor labeled each individual cDNA molecule. TCRdb analysed the 5' RACE reads with MiXCR anew, one entry per CDR3 protein. The sample has roughly 1.5 million distinct CDR3 sequences; approximately 43% are singletons. Researchers collected about 9.6 milliliters of peripheral blood from every single donor. The trim removed 8 bases at V and 0 bases at J, leaving 6 bases unmatched. The CDR3 loop spans 14 amino acids. Germline V gene sequence: CDR1 MNHEY, CDR2 SMNVEV (reference sequence). Worth noting for this clonotype: Its antigen remains unidentified.

The chain links TRBV27 to TRBJ1-1; 7 bases fit TRBD1. This sequence originates from a woman in her late teens or twenties in good health. Sequencing used blood. The chain's CDR3 is CASQGVPMNTEAFF. The CDR3 DNA reads as TGTGCCAGCCAGGGGGTTCCTATGAACACTGAAGCTTTCTTT.